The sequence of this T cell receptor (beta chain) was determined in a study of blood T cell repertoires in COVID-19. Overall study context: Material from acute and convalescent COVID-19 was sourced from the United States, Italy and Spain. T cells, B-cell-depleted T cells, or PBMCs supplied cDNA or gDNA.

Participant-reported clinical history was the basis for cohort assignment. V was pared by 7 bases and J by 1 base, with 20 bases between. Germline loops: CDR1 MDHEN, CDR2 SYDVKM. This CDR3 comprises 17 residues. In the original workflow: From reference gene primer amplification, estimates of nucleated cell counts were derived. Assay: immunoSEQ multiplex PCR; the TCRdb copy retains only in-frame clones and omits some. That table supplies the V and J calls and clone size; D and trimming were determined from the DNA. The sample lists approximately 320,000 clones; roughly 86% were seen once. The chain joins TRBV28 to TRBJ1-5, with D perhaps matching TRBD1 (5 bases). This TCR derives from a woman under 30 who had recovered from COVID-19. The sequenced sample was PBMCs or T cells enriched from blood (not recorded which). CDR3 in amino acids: CASTLGVFRDSNQPQHF. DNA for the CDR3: TGTGCCAGCACCTTAGGGGTTTTCAGAGACAGCAATCAGCCCCAGCATTTT.